These T cell receptor beta chains were read from a single sample in a study of blood T cell repertoires in COVID-19. The protocol was immunoSEQ multiplex PCR, while the TCRdb copy is restricted to in-frame clones and leaves out a portion. The sample consists of 400,000 to 450,000 clones, about 92% of them appearing once. The sample taken for sequencing was PBMCs or T cells enriched from blood (not recorded which). The receptors were sampled from a man aged 18 to 29 who had recovered from COVID-19. Each CDR3 is given with its conserved first and last residue. Each record gives: clone size, D gene, J gene, V gene, CDR3 protein, CDR3 DNA. A D gene is named only where the DNA matches it firmly. Size is omitted from some rows. Given values are once, few, many or a class for expanded clones.

>.|.|TRBJ1-3|TRBV19
CASRRPTNSGNTIYF
TGTGCCAGTAGGCGGCCGACTAACTCTGGAAACACCATATATTTT
>once|.|TRBJ2-7|TRBV7-9
CASSEARLEGYEQYF
TGTGCCAGCAGCGAAGCGAGACTAGAAGGCTACGAGCAGTACTTC
>.|.|TRBJ2-5|TRBV28
CATSRRGQETQYF
TGTGCCACCTCAAGGCGGGGTCAAGAGACCCAGTACTTC
>.|.|TRBJ1-1|TRBV2
CASTPGVRSTEAFF
TGTGCCAGCACCCCAGGGGTTAGGAGCACTGAAGCTTTCTTT
>.|TRBD1|TRBJ1-5|TRBV10-3
CAISESRDSNQPQHF
TGTGCCATCAGTGAGTCCCGGGACAGTAATCAGCCCCAGCATTTT
>.|TRBD2|TRBJ2-3|TRBV6-5
CASRVGTSGDTQYF
TGTGCCAGCAGGGTAGGGACTAGTGGAGATACGCAGTATTTT
>.|.|TRBJ2-1|TRBV13
CASSSDRYNEQFF
TGTGCCAGCAGCTCGGACAGATACAATGAGCAGTTCTTC
>.|.|TRBJ1-3|TRBV4-1
CASSQSPNYSGNTIYF
TGCGCCAGCAGCCAGAGCCCGAATTACTCTGGAAACACCATATATTTT
>.|TRBD1|TRBJ1-3|TRBV3-1/TRBV3-2
CASSPQARRGGNTIYF
TGTGCCAGCAGCCCCCAAGCACGCAGGGGGGGAAACACCATATATTTT
>.|TRBD1|TRBJ1-5|TRBV3-1/TRBV3-2
CASGPTGTENQPQHF
TGTGCCAGCGGCCCCACCGGGACAGAGAATCAGCCCCAGCATTTT
>.|TRBD2|TRBJ2-1|TRBV28
CASSSTSGDYNEQFF
TGTGCCAGCAGTTCAACTAGCGGTGACTACAATGAGCAGTTCTTC